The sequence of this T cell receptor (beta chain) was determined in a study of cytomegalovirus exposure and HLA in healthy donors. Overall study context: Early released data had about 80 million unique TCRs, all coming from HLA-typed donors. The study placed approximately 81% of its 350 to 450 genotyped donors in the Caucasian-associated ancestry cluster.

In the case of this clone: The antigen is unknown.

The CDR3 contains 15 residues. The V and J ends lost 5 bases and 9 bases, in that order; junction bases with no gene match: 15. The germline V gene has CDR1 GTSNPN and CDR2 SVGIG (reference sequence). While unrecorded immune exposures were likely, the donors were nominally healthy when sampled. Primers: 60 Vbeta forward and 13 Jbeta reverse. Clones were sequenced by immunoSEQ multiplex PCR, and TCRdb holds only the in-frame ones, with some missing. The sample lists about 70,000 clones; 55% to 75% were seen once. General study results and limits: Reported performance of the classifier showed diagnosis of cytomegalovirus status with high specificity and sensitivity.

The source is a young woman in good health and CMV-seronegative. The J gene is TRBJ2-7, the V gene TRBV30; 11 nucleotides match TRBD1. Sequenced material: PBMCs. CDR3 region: CAWSLPGTGGVAQYF. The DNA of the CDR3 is TGTGCCTGGTCTCTTCCCGGGACAGGGGGAGTCGCGCAGTACTTC.